This T cell receptor (beta chain) was sequenced for a study of T cell clonality in common variable immunodeficiency (dated by TCRdb to between 2015 and 2017). The full study reports these points: Fewer TCRbeta clones were shared among CVID subjects than among healthy controls (p < 0.0001). Fewer deletions and N-nucleotide insertions were reportedly observed in CVID TCRbeta sequences, and highly modified clones with 13 or more V deletions were reportedly absent from CVID TCRbeta sequences. Although equal DNA input was used, an average of about 80,000 unique sequences per sample was obtained for controls, compared with approximately 32,000 for CVID samples. The authors noted that sequencing repertoires of T cell subpopulations would be needed to clarify what caused the increased clonality in CVID. Correlations between repertoire features and clinical complications were limited by patient heterogeneity within the CVID cohort. Increased TCRbeta clonality was found in CVID subjects compared with healthy controls (t-test p = 0.018), with the increase being most characteristic of about a third of subjects.

Concerning this clone: The specificity of this receptor is unknown. The read halts 3 residues ahead of the CDR3 end, with the missing end drawn from the germline J gene.

V trim: 5 bases; J trim: 3 bases; unmatched bases: 5. From cysteine to phenylalanine, the CDR3 is 14 amino acids long. Sequencing covers 33 bases of the CDR3, shown here with the frame starting at base 1. CDR1 and CDR2, looked up from the germline V gene (reference sequence), are LNHDA and SQIVND. Standard criteria were used to diagnose CVID, namely serum IgG, IgA and/or IgM reduced below the normal range together with specific antibody deficiency. There were roughly 45 subjects in the CVID group (about 15 female and 29 male), ranging in age from 9 to 64 years, with a mean age of roughly 40. Most of the CVID patients and most of the healthy controls were of Caucasian heritage. At the time of study participation, every CVID subject had been on replacement immunoglobulin therapy for one year or longer. No CVID subject was ill or taking immunomodulatory or immunosuppressive medication when blood was collected. Heparinized peripheral whole blood samples of roughly 4.5 to 8 ml were collected from each donor. Genomic DNA from adults with common variable immune deficiency (CVID) and from healthy adult controls was used to sequence TCRbeta CDR3 repertoires. Diluted blood was subjected to density centrifugation over Hypaque 1077 or Ficoll-Paque for isolation of peripheral blood mononuclear cells. Genomic DNA was extracted from unsorted mononuclear cells by Qiagen column purification or by a centrifugation-based method.

For sequencing input, CVID and control samples contributed equivalent amounts of genomic DNA. For every sample, a 60 bp segment covering the rearranged TCRbeta CDR3 region was amplified and then sequenced. The immunoSEQ assay, a bias-corrected multiplex PCR with high-throughput sequencing, was employed for TCRbeta amplification. The paper's data handling went like this. Every unique nucleotide sequence counted as a clone and was annotated with V, D and J genes, copy number and frequency. Sequences were labeled productive if in frame, and non-productive if out of frame or containing stop codons. As previously described, clonality was calculated on the basis of Shannon's entropy. The predicted amino acid sequences of productive clones were used to derive mean CDR3 Kyte-Doolittle hydropathy. Scaled V gene usage was hierarchically clustered using Manhattan distance and complete linkage with the R hclust function. Sharing of clones by CDR3 amino acid sequence was evaluated through resampling of 12 repertoires per group over 100 rounds. The repertoires were screened for some 69 published EBV-specific TCRbeta sequences and roughly 240 published CMV-specific TCRbeta sequences. Analysis left out two CVID samples that produced under 10,000 sequences, so a few dozen CVID repertoires remained. Sourced from immuneACCESS, this table was stored by TCRdb with only in-frame sequences that have V and J called. A share of the clones is absent; for the studies checked, an unresolved V gene accounts for under half, and the remainder has no known explanation. V, J and clone size were drawn from that table, and D and trimming were deduced from the DNA. This sample was tabulated with 2,000 to 3,000 clones, among which there are no singletons. 9.5% to 15% of the sample is held by the ten biggest clonotypes.

The V and J segments used are TRBV19 and TRBJ2-5, with TRBD1 identical over 8 junction bases. Material: peripheral blood mononuclear cells. This sequence originates from a human donor with common variable immunodeficiency. CDR3 loop: CASSGRGLEETQYF. The CDR3 DNA, read in part, is TGTGCCAGTAGTGGCAGGGGGCTTGAAGAGACC.